This T cell receptor (beta chain) was found in a study of T-cell reconstitution after alpha-beta-depleted transplantation in children. General study points: Reportedly, alpha-beta T cells present about two months post-transplant originated from several hundred expanded clones of graft origin.

Details on this clonotype: Its antigen is as yet unknown.

Researchers prepared the TCRbeta library using unique molecular identifiers, the study reports. TCRdb reprocessed the PCR reads via MiXCR and lists one record per CDR3 protein. The sample consists of about a million distinct CDR3 sequences, around 30% of them appearing once. CDR3 length: 13 amino acids. Germline V gene data show CDR1 as DFQATT and CDR2 as SNEGSKA (reference sequence). The V end lost 3 bases, the J end lost 6 bases, and 13 bases lay between the germline ends. The sequenced sample was PBMCs, mostly from graft donor cells, obtained 360 days after TCRalphabeta/CD19-depleted stem cell transplant. The rearrangement joins TRBV20-1 to TRBJ2-3, with unresolved D. This clonotype was sampled from a boy under two years old who had a stem cell transplant for SCID, so the T cells may come from the graft donor. The CDR3 DNA reads TGCAGTGCTAGTCTGGGTATGGGGGATACGCAGTATTTT. Translated, it gives CSASLGMGDTQYF.